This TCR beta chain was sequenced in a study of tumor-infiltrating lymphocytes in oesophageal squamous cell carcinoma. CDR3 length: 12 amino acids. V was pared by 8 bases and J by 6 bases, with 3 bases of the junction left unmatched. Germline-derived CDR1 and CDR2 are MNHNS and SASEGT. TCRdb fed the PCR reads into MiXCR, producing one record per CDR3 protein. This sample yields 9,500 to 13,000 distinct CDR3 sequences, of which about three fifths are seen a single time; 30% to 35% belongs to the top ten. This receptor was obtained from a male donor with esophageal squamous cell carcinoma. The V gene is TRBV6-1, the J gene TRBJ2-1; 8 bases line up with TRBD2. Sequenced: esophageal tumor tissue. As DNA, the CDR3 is TGTGCCAGCTGGACTAGCCGCAATGAGCAGTTCTTC. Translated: CASWTSRNEQFF.